This is a list of T cell receptor beta chains from one sample in a study of blood T cell repertoires in COVID-19. Clones were read by immunoSEQ multiplex PCR, and TCRdb kept only the in-frame ones, dropping some. In the table there are about 110,000 clones, less than 85% of which are singletons. The sequenced sample was peripheral blood. The source of these receptors is a woman aged 60 to 75 with acute or convalescent COVID-19. CDR3s include the opening cysteine and the closing phenylalanine or tryptophan. The D gene is left open where the match is weak. Some rows have no size entry. The others give once, few or many, or a class for an expanded clone.

>TRBD2|TRBJ2-3|TRBV11-1|NA|15
TGTGCCAGCAGGAAGGGACTAGCGGGCACAGATACGCAGTATTTT
CASRKGLAGTDTQYF
>TRBD1|TRBJ2-7|TRBV6-1|NA|15
TGTGCCAGCAGTGATATGGGGACAGGGACCTACGAGCAGTACTTC
CASSDMGTGTYEQYF
>NA|TRBJ1-4|TRBV6-5|NA|16
TGTGCCAGCAGTTACGGGCCCCCTAGTGGGAGCGAAAAACTGTTTTTT
CASSYGPPSGSEKLFF
>NA|TRBJ1-1|TRBV5-5|NA|14
TGTGCCAGCAGCTTAGGACATCTCGGGAGTGAAGCTTTCTTT
CASSLGHLGSEAFF
>NA|TRBJ2-2|TRBV7-3|NA|13
TGTGCCAGCAGCCAGGGGGGCACCGGGGAGCTGTTTTTT
CASSQGGTGELFF
>NA|TRBJ1-5|TRBV19|NA|13
TGTGCCAGTGGACACAGGGACAATCAGCCCCAGCATTTT
CASGHRDNQPQHF
>NA|TRBJ2-1|TRBV9|NA|15
TGTGCCAGCAGCGTAGACGGGAGTGGGTACAATGAGCAGTTCTTC
CASSVDGSGYNEQFF
>TRBD1|TRBJ1-1|TRBV6-5|NA|15
TGTGCCAGCAGTCCGGACAGGGTCGGGAACACTGAAGCTTTCTTT
CASSPDRVGNTEAFF
>TRBD1|TRBJ1-2|TRBV18|NA|17
TGTGCCAGCTCACCACTCGGGACAGGAAGATCTAACTATGGCTACACCTTC
CASSPLGTGRSNYGYTF
>NA|TRBJ1-1|TRBV5-4|NA|13
TGTGCCAGCAGCTTGGGGACTAACACTGGAGCTTTCTTT
CASSLGTNTGAFF
>TRBD2|TRBJ2-7|TRBV10-3|NA|17
TGTGCCATCAGTGCTGGACTAGCGGGTGATCGCTCCTACGAGCAGTACTTC
CAISAGLAGDRSYEQYF
>TRBD1|TRBJ1-2|TRBV28|NA|13
TGTGCCAGCAGTGCCGGACAGGCGGGGGGCTACACCTTC
CASSAGQAGGYTF
>NA|TRBJ2-1|TRBV5-1|NA|14
TGCGCCAGCAGCTTGATAGGCCTAGCGAATGAGCAGTTCTTC
CASSLIGLANEQFF
>TRBD1|TRBJ1-3|TRBV5-1|NA|14
TGCGCCAGCAGCTTTGGGACAGTTGGAAACACCATATATTTT
CASSFGTVGNTIYF
>TRBD2|TRBJ2-7|TRBV7-2|NA|15
TGTGCCAGCAGCTTAGGGGGAGGGGAAACCTACGAGCAGTACTTC
CASSLGGGETYEQYF
>NA|TRBJ2-3|TRBV3-1/TRBV3-2|NA|14
TGTGCCAGCAGCCAACTATATGGAGTAGATACGCAGTATTTT
CASSQLYGVDTQYF
>TRBD1|TRBJ1-2|TRBV5-1|NA|13
TGCGCCAGCAGCCGGGACAGGGAATTTGGCTACACCTTC
CASSRDREFGYTF
>NA|TRBJ2-5|TRBV5-4|NA|14
TGTGCCAGCAGCTTCGCAGGCACCCAAGAGACCCAGTACTTC
CASSFAGTQETQYF
>NA|TRBJ1-1|TRBV11-2|few|13
TGTGCCAGCAGCTTAGAGACAGCCACTGAAGCTTTCTTT
CASSLETATEAFF
>NA|TRBJ2-7|TRBV7-8|NA|16
TGTGCCAGCAGCTTTTCCGGGCCAGGGGCCCCCCACGAGCAGTACTTC
CASSFSGPGAPHEQYF